This T cell receptor beta chain was captured in a study of OX40 agonist ivuxolimab in advanced cancers. Study details: Aged roughly 23 to 79 with a mean of 60 years, they were roughly 83% male. Study-wide points: Among the nonresponders, some also had low normalized T-cell clonal expansion.

The CDR3 is made up of 14 amino acids. Germline CDR1 SNHLY, CDR2 FYNNEI. Trimming shortened V by 6 bases and J by 0 bases, and 12 bases separated the two germline ends. It was autoimmune disease history or systemic immunosuppression that excluded patients. The timepoints at which blood was sampled were baseline, cycle 4 day 1, and cycle 7 day 1. A remark on this clone: The target antigen is unknown.

Assay: immunoSEQ multiplex PCR; the TCRdb copy retains only in-frame clones and omits some. The sample comprises approximately 21,000 clones, roughly 82% of which are singletons, and about 24% rests with the top ten. This material consisted of CD4+ or CD8+ T cells sorted from blood, taken in a trial of the OX40 agonist ivuxolimab. The chain joins TRBV2 to TRBJ2-7; D not certain. The source is an adult with an advanced solid tumor such as melanoma, head and neck, liver or kidney cancer. CDR3 DNA: TGTGCCAGCAGAGGAATTGATAGCTCCTACGAGCAGTACTTC. Its translation: CASRGIDSSYEQYF. The entire variable domain, with the rest obtained from reference TRBV2 and TRBJ2-7, is as follows: EPEVTQTPSHQVTQMGQEVILRCVPISNHLYFYWYRQILGQKVEFLVSFYNNEISEKSEIFDDQFSVERPDGSNFTLKIRSTKLEDSAMYFCASRGIDSSYEQYFGPGTRLTVT.